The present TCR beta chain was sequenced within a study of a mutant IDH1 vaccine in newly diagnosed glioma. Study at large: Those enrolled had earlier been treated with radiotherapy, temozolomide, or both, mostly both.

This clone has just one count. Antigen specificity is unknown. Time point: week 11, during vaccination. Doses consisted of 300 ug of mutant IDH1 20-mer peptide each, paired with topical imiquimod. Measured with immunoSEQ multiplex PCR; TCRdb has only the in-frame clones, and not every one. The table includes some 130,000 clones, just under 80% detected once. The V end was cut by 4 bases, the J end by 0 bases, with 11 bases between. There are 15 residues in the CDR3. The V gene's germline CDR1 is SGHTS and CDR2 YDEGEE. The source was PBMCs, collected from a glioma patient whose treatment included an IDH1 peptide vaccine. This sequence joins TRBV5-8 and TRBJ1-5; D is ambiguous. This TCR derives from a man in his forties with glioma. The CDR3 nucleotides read TGTGCCAGCAGCACGGACGCCCGTAGCAATCAGCCCCAGCATTTT. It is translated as CASSTDARSNQPQHF.